What follows are 24 T cell receptor beta chains derived from one specimen sequenced in a study of CD8+ T cells in alopecia areata. RNA, once extracted, was reverse transcribed into cDNA for use as the sequencing template. The repertoire was sequenced with immunoSEQ multiplex PCR; TCRdb's copy has only in-frame clones and lacks some. Of about 110,000 clones listed, approximately 50% are singletons. The sequencing sample was made of NKG2D-low CD8+ T cells sorted from blood. The origin of the receptors is a human donor with alopecia areata.

The chain recombines TRBV5-1 with TRBJ2-7; 9 bases map to TRBD1. With 4 bases clipped from V and 0 bases from J, the junction kept 8 bases outside the gene matches. The germline V gene encodes CDR1 SGHRS and CDR2 YFSETQ. This CDR3 has 16 amino acids. This CDR3 reads CASSLMGTGSSYEQYF. In DNA, the CDR3 is TGCGCCAGCAGCCTGATGGGGACAGGGTCCTCCTACGAGCAGTACTTC. The variable domain in full, with the rest retrieved from reference TRBV5-1 and TRBJ2-7, is KAGVTQTPRYLIKTRGQQVTLSCSPISGHRSVSWYQQTPGQGLQFLFEYFSETQRNKGNFPGRFSGRQFSNSRSEMNVSTLELGDSALYLCASSLMGTGSSYEQYFGPGTRLTVT.

J is TRBJ2-1 and V is TRBV5-6; no firm D call. This CDR3 comprises 14 residues. CDR1 and CDR2 (germline): SGHDT, YYEEEE. Trimming stripped 2 bases from V and 4 bases from J, with 10 bases between. The CDR3 region has the DNA TGTGCCAGCAGCTTTCCGACACGGTACAATGAGCAGTTCTTC. It encodes CASSFPTRYNEQFF.

This clone was detected a few times. The chain combines TRBV2 with TRBJ2-3; D gene unclear. Germline CDR1 reads SNHLY; CDR2 reads FYNNEI. The CDR3 sequence is 14 residues long. V dropped 3 bases and J dropped 2 bases, with 9 bases sitting between them. CDR3 loop: CASSDLDPTDTQYF. DNA for the CDR3: TGTGCCAGCAGTGATCTGGACCCCACAGATACGCAGTATTTT.

The gene calls are TRBV28 and TRBJ2-3, with 13 bases identical to TRBD2. The V gene's germline CDR1 is MDHEN and CDR2 SYDVKM. The CDR3 extends over 16 amino acids. V trimming: 5 bases; J trimming: 4 bases; junction bases outside the gene matches: 6. Here the CDR3 reads CASSPLAGGPSDTQYF. The CDR3, as DNA: TGTGCCAGCAGTCCACTAGCGGGAGGGCCCTCAGATACGCAGTATTTT.

CDR3 loop: CASSDGTGTAGELFF. In DNA form, the CDR3 reads TGCGCCAGCAGTGACGGGACAGGGACGGCCGGGGAGCTGTTTTTT. The chain recombines TRBV10-2 with TRBJ2-2; 9 bases are a match to TRBD1. CDR1 and CDR2 from the germline V gene are WSHSY and SAAADI. The CDR3 totals 15 residues. V gave up 3 bases and J gave up 6 bases; unmatched junction bases: 5.

Ten or more counts support this clone. V is TRBV9 and J is TRBJ1-5, with 7 bases lining up with TRBD1. CDR1 is SGDLS and CDR2 is YYNGEE in the germline V gene. Losses at the gene ends were 4 bases for V and 8 bases for J; bases not matched to a gene: 12. The CDR3 runs 15 residues. CDR3 loop: CASSNRDSPLEPQHF. As DNA, the CDR3 is TGTGCCAGCAGCAATCGGGACAGCCCCTTGGAGCCCCAGCATTTT.

This sequence joins TRBV13 and TRBJ1-1, with D uncertain. The V end lost 5 bases, the J end lost 1 base, and 11 bases lay between the germline ends. The germline gives CDR1 PRHDT, CDR2 FYEKMQ (reference sequence). The CDR3 has 14 amino acids. In DNA, the CDR3 is TGTGCCAGCAGCCTTGTCAGAAAGAACACTGAAGCTTTCTTT. Translating it yields CASSLVRKNTEAFF.

The DNA of the CDR3 is TGTGCCAGCAGCCCCGGGGGGCAGGGTGGGACCTACGAGCAGTACTTC. Translation: CASSPGGQGGTYEQYF. This chain links TRBV2 with TRBJ2-7; D is perhaps TRBD2 (7 bases). CDR1 and CDR2 (germline): SNHLY, FYNNEI. Trimming took off 6 bases at V and 2 bases at J, with 20 bases between the two ends. CDR3 length equals 16 residues.

The V call is TRBV2, the J call TRBJ2-5; the D is unclear. The V end lost 3 bases, the J end lost 5 bases, and 16 bases lay between the germline ends. This CDR3 has 15 residues. The V gene's germline CDR1 is SNHLY and CDR2 FYNNEI. The CDR3 spells CASSELAGQLETQYF. The CDR3 DNA reads as TGTGCCAGCAGTGAGTTGGCAGGCCAACTGGAGACCCAGTACTTC.

This sequence joins TRBV6-5 and TRBJ1-2, with D perhaps TRBD1 (5 bases). CDR1 is MNHEY and CDR2 is SVGAGI in the germline V gene. This CDR3 spans 14 amino acids. V was cut by 2 bases and J by 2 bases, with 9 bases left in between. Here the CDR3 reads CASSYGGPNYGYTF. The CDR3 DNA reads TGTGCCAGCAGTTACGGGGGTCCGAACTATGGCTACACCTTC.

This clone was recorded a few times. CDR3 sequence reads: CASMGAYEQYF. The CDR3 region has the DNA TGTGCCAGCATGGGGGCCTACGAGCAGTACTTC. The chain has TRBV28 and TRBJ2-7, with D possibly being TRBD1 or TRBD2 (5 bases each). This CDR3 has 11 residues. Germline-derived CDR1 and CDR2 are MDHEN and SYDVKM. Trimming removed 7 bases at V and 2 bases at J, with 6 bases between.

This clone occurred a few times. The rearrangement uses TRBV29-1 and TRBJ1-2; D is unresolved. The CDR3 spans 13 residues. Trimming removed 3 bases from V and 6 bases from J, with 14 bases in between. Germline CDR1 SQVTM, CDR2 ANQGSEA. This CDR3 is CSVDAFPLDGYTF. CDR3 DNA sequence: TGCAGCGTTGATGCATTCCCCCTCGATGGCTACACCTTC.

The DNA for the CDR3 is TGTGCCAGCAGCGTATACGGGCTGGAAGATACGCAGTATTTT. Protein product: CASSVYGLEDTQYF. The chain combines TRBV9 with TRBJ2-3, with D hard to call. Germline V gene lookup returns CDR1 SGDLS and CDR2 YYNGEE. CDR3 length: 14 amino acids. Trimming stripped 1 base from V and 5 bases from J, with 11 bases between.

The count of this clone is one. V usage is TRBV7-2 and J usage is TRBJ2-2, with 7 bases lining up with TRBD2. The CDR3 spans 18 residues. Germline V CDR1 and CDR2: SGHTA, FQGNSA. V lost 5 bases and J lost 9; bases outside the gene matches: 21. CDR3 in DNA: TGTGCCAGCAGCCGAATCGGTAGCGGGCCCGCCCAAGCCCGGGAGCTGTTTTTT. This codes for CASSRIGSGPAQARELFF.

The chain carries TRBV27 and TRBJ2-7; D uncertain. The CDR3 is made up of 13 amino acids. V gave up 4 bases and J gave up 0 bases, with 7 bases separating them. The V gene's germline CDR1 is MNHEY and CDR2 SMNVEV (reference sequence). In DNA form, the CDR3 reads TGTGCCAGCAGTTCGCGAAGCTCCTACGAGCAGTACTTC. This codes for CASSSRSSYEQYF.

Only one count was recorded for this clone. This rearrangement joins TRBV27 to TRBJ2-1; weak D call: TRBD2 (5 bases). V lost 3 bases, J lost 7 bases, and 7 bases lay in between. This CDR3 is 12 amino acids long. Germline-derived CDR1 and CDR2 are MNHEY and SMNVEV (reference sequence). The CDR3 DNA follows: TGTGCCAGCAGTTTCCGAGGGAATGAGCAGTTCTTC. It yields the protein CASSFRGNEQFF.

In this sample, this clone turned up a few times. Other DNA sequences in this sample translate to the same CDR3. V is TRBV9 and J is TRBJ2-7, with 7 nucleotides matching TRBD1. Germline CDR1 SGDLS, CDR2 YYNGEE. This CDR3 contains 14 residues. With 0 bases clipped from V and 2 bases from J, the junction kept 2 bases outside the gene matches. The DNA of the CDR3 is TGTGCCAGCAGCGTAGGGACAGGAGCCTACGAGCAGTACTTC. This translates into CASSVGTGAYEQYF. Full variable domain (missing parts from reference TRBV9 and TRBJ2-7): DSGVTQTPKHLITATGQRVTLRCSPRSGDLSVYWYQQSLDQGLQFLIQYYNGEERAKGNILERFSAQQFPDLHSELNLSSLELGDSALYFCASSVGTGAYEQYFGPGTRLTVT.

The CDR3 loop reads CASTLTPGQLQPQHF. In DNA, the CDR3 is TGTGCCAGCACCCTCACTCCTGGACAGCTTCAGCCCCAGCATTTT. The genes are TRBV28 and TRBJ1-5; TRBD1 is a possible D gene (6 bases). CDR1 is MDHEN and CDR2 is SYDVKM in the germline V gene. The CDR3 runs 15 residues. Trimming took off 7 bases at V and 6 bases at J, with 19 bases between the two ends.

V and J are TRBV7-9 and TRBJ2-3, with 8 bases fitting TRBD2. The germline gives CDR1 SEHNR, CDR2 FQNEAQ (reference sequence). The CDR3 length is 15 residues. Trimming at V came to 5 bases and at J to 0 bases, leaving 4 bases not matched to a gene. CDR3 in amino acids: CASSPSGSSTDTQYF. In nucleotides, the CDR3 is TGTGCCAGCAGCCCTAGCGGGTCTAGCACAGATACGCAGTATTTT.

This chain joins TRBV13 and TRBJ2-1, with D perhaps matching TRBD2 (6 bases). This CDR3 region has 13 residues. Per the germline V gene, CDR1 is PRHDT and CDR2 is FYEKMQ (reference sequence). V gave up 5 bases and J gave up 9 bases, with 14 bases separating them. CDR3 residues: CASSPTPEGEQFF. CDR3 coding DNA: TGTGCCAGCAGCCCCACCCCGGAGGGTGAGCAGTTCTTC.

The chain carries TRBV29-1 and TRBJ1-1; D remains unclear. The CDR3 extends over 12 amino acids. Germline loops: CDR1 SQVTM, CDR2 ANQGSEA. V lost 0 bases and J 11 bases, leaving 13 bases between the germline ends. For the CDR3, the DNA is TGCAGCGTTGAAGATCCTGGGGTCGTGGCTTTCTTT. Its protein product is CSVEDPGVVAFF.

The V and J genes are TRBV28 and TRBJ2-7; 9 nucleotides line up with TRBD1. CDR1 is MDHEN and CDR2 is SYDVKM in the germline V gene. Trimming at V came to 6 bases and at J to 2 bases, leaving 2 bases not matched to a gene. CDR3 length: 13 amino acids. In DNA form, the CDR3 reads TGTGCCAGCAGGGGACAGGGCACCTACGAGCAGTACTTC. Translation gives CASRGQGTYEQYF.

This chain connects TRBV2 to TRBJ2-5; unclear D gene. The better agreement between TRBJ2-7 and the DNA end casts doubt on the J call. This CDR3 has 13 residues. Germline V gene data show CDR1 as SNHLY and CDR2 as FYNNEI. The CDR3 sequence: CASSETEFNEQYF. CDR3 sequence (DNA): TGTGCCAGCAGTGAAACTGAATTTAACGAGCAGTACTTC.

The rearrangement joins TRBV4-2 to TRBJ1-1; maybe TRBD1 (6 bases). Germline CDR1 is LGHNA and CDR2 is YNFKEQ. This CDR3 spans 14 amino acids. Trimming shortened V by 4 bases and J by 4 bases, and 13 bases separated the two germline ends. CDR3 bases: TGTGCCAGCAGCCTCACCCGCAGGGGCACTGAAGCTTTCTTT. This translates into CASSLTRRGTEAFF.